This T cell receptor (beta chain) was captured by sequencing in a study of Ad26.COV2.S vaccination and SARS-CoV-2 variants. Regarding the study as a whole: Participants in the vaccine arm had higher spike-specific TCR breadth; placebo recipients had lower. Vaccine recipients and placebo recipients showed similar non-spike TCR breadth. Substantial post-vaccination breadth of spike-specific CD8+ and CD4+ T cell responses was reported.

CDR1 and CDR2 from the germline V gene are SGHDT and YYEEEE. Trimming left V 1 base short and J 9 bases short, with 11 bases between. CDR3 length: 14 residues. The sample's treatment: roughly 20 received Ad26.COV2.S at low or high dose, single or two shots; about 5 received placebo; per-sample allocation not given. Sampling happened 63 days after the first vaccine or placebo injection. Measured with immunoSEQ multiplex PCR; TCRdb has only the in-frame clones, and not every one. In the table there are roughly 680,000 clones, 89% of which are singletons. This clone was observed once. Its antigen is as yet unknown.

The sequence was collected from a person between 18 and 65 years old who received the Ad26.COV2.S COVID-19 vaccine or a placebo. The source material was peripheral blood, sampled in a trial of Ad26.COV2.S vaccine versus placebo. The chain employs TRBV5-6 and TRBJ1-6; no definite D call. CDR3 residues: CASSLRESSSPLHF. CDR3 DNA sequence: TGTGCCAGCAGCTTGAGAGAGTCAAGTTCACCCCTCCACTTT.